These 28 T cell receptor beta chains originate from one sample sequenced in a study of CD8+ T cells in alopecia areata. Reverse transcription of extracted RNA yielded cDNA, which provided the sequencing template. Measured with immunoSEQ multiplex PCR; TCRdb has only the in-frame clones, and not every one. The specimen has more than 250,000 clones, none found just once. A panel of CD4, CD8alpha, NKG2D, NKG2ACE and other markers served to sort pooled cutaneous lymph node cells. Sequenced: CD4+ T cells sorted from a lymph node. These receptors were obtained from a C3H/HeJ mouse with alopecia areata. This mouse strain has H2-k as its MHC haplotype.

Regarding this clone: Mouse names are used for the genes. The read ends 4 residues before the CDR3 terminus; that terminus is restored from the germline J gene. The identical CDR3 is also encoded by other nucleotide sequences in the sample. V usage is TRBV1 and J usage is TRBJ2-2, with D possibly being TRBD1 (6 bases). V was pared by 0 bases and J by 4 bases, with 6 bases between. CDR1 and CDR2 from the germline V gene are NSQYPW and LRSPGD (reference sequence). The CDR3 covers 14 residues. The sequenced part of the CDR3 DNA is TGCACCTGCAGTGCAGAAGGGGGCACCGGG. Translation gives CTCSAEGGTG. The whole CDR3 protein is CTCSAEGGTGQLYF.

With respect to this clone: Gene names refer to mouse genes. The missing CDR3 end, 4 residues past where the read stops, is filled in from the germline J gene. The rearrangement uses TRBV31 and TRBJ1-2, with 10 bases matching TRBD1. From germline, CDR1 is GKSSPN and CDR2 SITVG. The ends lost 3 bases at V and 1 base at J; junction bases unmatched: 2. The CDR3 spans 14 residues. CDR3 DNA, as far as it was read: TGTGCCTGGAGGCGGACAGGGGGAAACTCC. Translating gives CAWRRTGGNS. The CDR3, in full, reads CAWRRTGGNSDYTF.

This clone was seen a handful of times. The gene names here belong to mouse. The read ends 3 residues early relative to the CDR3; the germline J gene fills the gap. This same CDR3 is encoded by further DNA sequences in the sample. V is TRBV5 and J is TRBJ1-6; possibly TRBD1 for D (6 bases). TRBJ1-6 is assigned to the ORF class and has an uncertain function. The V and J ends lost 1 base and 7 bases respectively, with 8 bases between them. CDR1 and CDR2 (germline): LGHNA, YNLKQL (reference sequence). This CDR3 has 14 amino acids. The DNA read from the CDR3 is TGTGCCAGCAGCCAAGGGGACAACAATTCGCCC. This sequence encodes CASSQGDNNSP. The whole CDR3 protein reads CASSQGDNNSPLYF.

A word on this clone: Germline and genes here are mouse. The read terminates 4 residues before the CDR3 end, so the remaining end is supplied by the germline J gene. The chain employs TRBV23 and TRBJ2-2; TRBD1, the D gene given by the table, was not confirmed from the DNA. CDR3 length: 13 amino acids. Germline V CDR1 and CDR2: KGHTA, FQNQQP. The sequenced CDR3 bases are TGTGCTCCAGGACAAGCAAACACCGGG. Translating it yields CAPGQANTG. The full CDR3 is CAPGQANTGQLYF.

This clone was observed a handful of times. Gene names follow the mouse nomenclature. Read data end 3 residues before the CDR3 end; the end is taken from the germline J gene. Other DNA sequences in the same sample also yield this CDR3. This rearrangement joins TRBV5 to TRBJ1-6, with a tentative D call TRBD1 (5 bases). TRBJ1-6 is placed among ORFs of uncertain function. Germline CDR1 is LGHNA and CDR2 is YNLKQL (reference sequence). CDR3 length: 15 amino acids. Trimming took 2 bases from V and 3 from J, leaving 8 bases between them. The CDR3 here is CASSQRDSYNSPLYF. CDR3 DNA (partial): TGTGCCAGCAGCCAAAGAGACAGCTATAATTCGCCC.

Of note for this clone: The genes and germline here are from mouse. The read terminates 4 residues ahead of where the CDR3 ends, so the germline J gene completes it. In the same sample, other DNA sequences code for this CDR3. The V gene is TRBV1, the J gene TRBJ2-3, with D possibly matching TRBD1 (5 bases). The V end was cut by 3 bases, the J end by 0 bases, with 10 bases between. The CDR3 runs to 15 residues. In germline, CDR1 is NSQYPW, CDR2 LRSPGD (reference sequence). CDR3 amino acids: CTCSAGQSSAETLYF. The sequenced CDR3 bases are TGCACCTGCAGTGCTGGACAATCTAGTGCAGAA.

The table lists this clone with a few counts. Gene names are mouse gene names. From the germline J gene comes the end of the CDR3, since the read stops 4 residues before it. This sample includes further DNA sequences coding for the same CDR3. This chain uses TRBV13-1 with TRBJ2-5; 7 bases line up with TRBD1. This CDR3 contains 13 residues. The germline gives CDR1 NSHNY, CDR2 SYGAGN. This CDR3 reads CASSAGTEDTQYF. CDR3 DNA (partial): TGTGCCAGCAGTGCCGGGACAGAGGAC.

With respect to this clone: Gene names follow the mouse nomenclature. The sequenced fragment ends 4 residues before the CDR3 boundary, so the rest is inferred from the germline J gene. The chain recombines TRBV13-3 with TRBJ1-1, with D hard to call. Per germline, CDR1 NNHDY and CDR2 SYVADS. Trimming took 2 bases from V and 1 from J, leaving 6 bases between them. CDR3 size: 13 residues. The CDR3 bases that were read are TGTGCCAGCAGTGAGTGGTTGAACACA. Amino acids: CASSEWLNT. The entire CDR3 reads CASSEWLNTEVFF.

For this clone: Gene and germline names: mouse. The CDR3 end lies 4 residues beyond the end of the read and is filled in from the germline J gene. V gene TRBV1 combines with J gene TRBJ1-2; the match to TRBD1 covers 9 bases. This CDR3 is built from 14 residues. CDR1 is NSQYPW, CDR2 LRSPGD, per germline (reference sequence). J lost 4 bases, V lost 5 bases, and 5 bases had no gene match. The CDR3 region is CTCSLQGASSDYTF. The CDR3 DNA, read in part, is TGCACCTGCAGTCTACAGGGGGCAAGCTCC.

There are many counts of this clone. Any gene name here is a mouse gene name. The CDR3 end is not reached by the read, which stops 4 residues before it; the germline J gene fills it in. This CDR3 is also generated by other DNA sequences in the sample. The J gene is TRBJ2-2, the V gene TRBV19, with TRBD1 identical over 9 bases. This CDR3 has 14 amino acids. Germline V lookup: CDR1 FNHDT, CDR2 SITEND (reference sequence). V gave up 4 bases and J gave up 2 bases; unmatched junction bases: 0. The CDR3 here is CASSDRGNTGQLYF. The part of the CDR3 DNA that was read is TGTGCCAGCAGTGACAGGGGGAACACCGGG.

A few counts support this clone. Here the gene names and germline are mouse. From the germline J gene comes the end of the CDR3, since the read stops 4 residues before it. This CDR3 is also generated by other DNA sequences in the sample. The chain has TRBV19 and TRBJ2-7; D uncertain. Germline assignment: CDR1 FNHDT and CDR2 SITEND (reference sequence). There are 11 residues in the CDR3. Incomplete CDR3 DNA: TGTGCCAGCAGGCAGAATTAT. Encoded protein: CASRQNY. From start to end, the CDR3 is CASRQNYEQYF.

Regarding this clone: Mouse gene names and germline throughout. The CDR3 extends 4 residues past the end of the read, so its final part is completed from the germline J gene. This sample includes further DNA sequences coding for the same CDR3. This chain connects TRBV13-3 to TRBJ2-3, with 8 bases aligning to TRBD2. CDR1 is NNHDY, CDR2 SYVADS, per germline. CDR3 length: 15 residues. Unmatched junction bases numbered 5, after V lost 5 bases and J lost 0 bases. The CDR3: CASSGLGASAETLYF. CDR3 DNA, as far as it was read: TGTGCCAGCAGCGGACTGGGAGCTAGTGCAGAA.

Notes on this clone: The gene names given are mouse names. The CDR3 end lies 4 residues beyond the end of the read and is filled in from the germline J gene. J is TRBJ2-3 and V is TRBV1, with TRBD2 matching 13 bases. From germline, CDR1 is NSQYPW and CDR2 LRSPGD (reference sequence). The CDR3 totals 17 residues. With 1 base clipped from V and 4 bases from J, the junction kept 5 bases outside the gene matches. The sequenced CDR3 bases are TGCACCTGCAGTGCAGTGGACTGGGGGGGCGCTTCAGAA. Translated: CTCSAVDWGGASE. The CDR3 as a whole reads CTCSAVDWGGASETLYF.

Of note for this clone: Gene names refer to mouse genes. Here the CDR3 reads CTCSAAGQYNYAEQFF. The sequenced CDR3 bases are TGCACCTGCAGTGCAGCGGGACAATATAACTATGCT. This rearrangement joins TRBV1 to TRBJ2-1, with D tentatively TRBD1 (6 bases). The read halts 4 residues ahead of the CDR3 end, with the missing end drawn from the germline J gene. The CDR3 is 16 residues long. CDR1 is NSQYPW and CDR2 is LRSPGD in the germline V gene (reference sequence). Trimming shortened V by 1 base and J by 0 bases, and 10 bases separated the two germline ends.

The sample holds a few counts of this clone. Mouse germline and gene names are used. The read stops 4 residues short of the end of the CDR3; the missing end is completed from the germline J gene. The chain is built from TRBV13-1 and TRBJ2-3, with TRBD2 matching over 8 bases. J gave up 1 base and V 4 bases, and 5 bases lay outside the gene matches. This CDR3 spans 15 amino acids. CDR1 is NSHNY and CDR2 is SYGAGN in the germline V gene. The CDR3 protein is CASSMGGAGAETLYF. Partial CDR3 DNA: TGTGCCAGCAGTATGGGGGGGGCTGGTGCAGAA.

A word on this clone: Gene names denote mouse genes. Coverage ceases 4 residues before the CDR3 finishes, and the germline J gene fills in the end. V gene TRBV31 combines with J gene TRBJ2-2; perhaps TRBD1 as D (6 bases). The CDR3 sequence is 14 residues long. The germline CDR1 and CDR2 sequences are GKSSPN and SITVG. V was shortened by 3 bases and J by 5 bases, with 13 bases between the two germline ends. The DNA read from the CDR3 is TGTGCCTGGAGCCCGGGACACCAGACCGGG. Its protein is CAWSPGHQTG. The whole CDR3 is CAWSPGHQTGQLYF.

To note about this clone: Genes here carry mouse names. The read ends 4 residues shy of where the CDR3 ends; the end is completed using the germline J gene. The sample carries other DNA sequences with the same CDR3. V gene TRBV5 combines with J gene TRBJ2-5, with TRBD2 as a possible D gene (6 bases). Looked up from germline, CDR1 is LGHNA and CDR2 is YNLKQL (reference sequence). The CDR3 spans 14 residues. The CDR3 sequence: CASSQTGTGDTQYF. The DNA read from the CDR3 is TGTGCCAGCAGCCAAACTGGGACCGGAGAC.

In the case of this clone: Genes and germline come from the mouse. From the germline J gene comes the end of the CDR3, since the read stops 4 residues before it. The chain joins TRBV14 to TRBJ2-5, with TRBD1 matching 7 bases. In germline, CDR1 is SGHDT, CDR2 FRDEAV. The CDR3 has 14 amino acids. Trimming took 5 bases from V and 2 from J; bases not matched to a gene: 5. The CDR3 here is CASSPGQIQDTQYF. CDR3 DNA, as far as it was read: TGTGCCAGCAGCCCGGGACAGATCCAAGAC.

This clone was detected only a few times. Mouse gene names and germline throughout. The covered CDR3 bases are TGTGCCAGCAGCCAACTGGGGGAGAGCTCCTAT. This sequence encodes CASSQLGESSY. The full CDR3 is CASSQLGESSYEQYF. The chain couples TRBV5 to TRBJ2-7; 7 nucleotides agree with TRBD2. The read terminates 4 residues before the CDR3 end, so the remaining end is supplied by the germline J gene. V gave up 2 bases and J gave up 0 bases; unmatched junction bases: 4. Germline lookup yields CDR1 LGHNA and CDR2 YNLKQL (reference sequence). CDR3 size: 15 residues.

With regard to this clone: Gene names are the mouse ones. The CDR3 end lies 4 residues beyond the end of the read and is filled in from the germline J gene. The chain carries TRBV31 and TRBJ1-2, with a possible D match to TRBD1 (5 bases). V lost 1 base and J 0 bases, leaving 9 bases between the germline ends. CDR3 length: 14 residues. Germline values: CDR1 GKSSPN, CDR2 SITVG. CDR3 bases read: TGTGCCTGGAGTCACACAGGCGCAAACTCC. Encoded protein: CAWSHTGANS. From start to end, the CDR3 is CAWSHTGANSDYTF.

This clone was counted between two and nine times. Gene names and germline refer to mouse. The read comes to an end 4 residues before the CDR3 does, leaving the germline J gene to fill in the end. This specimen includes other DNA sequences encoding the same CDR3. The chain employs TRBV13-1 and TRBJ2-5; TRBD2 aligns across 10 bases. The CDR3 totals 14 residues. Germline CDR1 is NSHNY and CDR2 is SYGAGN. The part of the CDR3 DNA that was read is TGTGCCAGCAGTGGGACTGGGGGAGAAGAC. Amino acids: CASSGTGGED. The whole CDR3 reads CASSGTGGEDTQYF.

This clone was detected only a few times. Any gene name here is a mouse gene name. The sequence runs out 4 residues before the end of the CDR3; the remainder is reconstructed from the germline J gene. This chain links TRBV1 with TRBJ2-5; D possibly corresponds to TRBD2 (7 bases). The CDR3 loop spans 16 amino acids. Trimming removed 3 bases from V and 0 bases from J, with 13 bases in between. Germline CDR1 NSQYPW, CDR2 LRSPGD (reference sequence). The CDR3 loop reads CTCSAGGPLNQDTQYF. The DNA read from the CDR3 is TGCACCTGCAGTGCCGGGGGGCCTCTTAACCAAGAC.

A word on this clone: All gene names here are mouse names. The DNA ends 4 residues before the CDR3 does, and the rest of the CDR3 is filled in from the germline J gene. The gene calls are TRBV5 and TRBJ2-1; 9 nucleotides agree with TRBD1. V lost 0 bases, J lost 2 bases, and 2 bases stayed unmatched. Looked up from germline, CDR1 is LGHNA and CDR2 is YNLKQL (reference sequence). The CDR3 extends over 16 amino acids. CDR3 DNA, as far as it was read: TGTGCCAGCAGCCAAGATTGGGACAGGGACTATGCT. This sequence encodes CASSQDWDRDYA. The whole CDR3 protein reads CASSQDWDRDYAEQFF.

This clone was counted only a few times. Gene and germline names: mouse. The read terminates 4 residues ahead of where the CDR3 ends, so the germline J gene completes it. This sequence joins TRBV29 and TRBJ2-5, with 8 bases that match TRBD1. Germline V gene sequence: CDR1 MSHET, CDR2 SYDVDS. The CDR3 has 13 amino acids. This CDR3 is CASSQGAGDTQYF. The CDR3 bases that were read are TGTGCTAGCAGTCAGGGGGCAGGAGAC.

This clone came up a few times. The gene symbols are mouse symbols. The read falls 4 residues short of the CDR3 end, and the missing part is taken from the germline J gene. The rearrangement uses TRBV5 and TRBJ2-7; TRBD1 agrees at 7 bases. The germline CDR1 and CDR2 sequences are LGHNA and YNLKQL (reference sequence). The CDR3 covers 15 residues. J was trimmed by 3 bases and V by 0 bases; bases with no gene match: 5. CDR3 residues: CASSQDPTGDYEQYF. The sequenced part of the CDR3 DNA is TGTGCCAGCAGCCAAGATCCCACAGGGGACTAT.

This clone was picked up a small number of times. The gene names given are mouse names. The read ends 4 residues early relative to the CDR3; the germline J gene fills the gap. This rearrangement joins TRBV13-1 to TRBJ2-2; 10 bases agree with TRBD1. Trimming at V came to 5 bases and at J to 3 bases, leaving 4 bases not matched to a gene. The CDR3 runs 15 residues. Germline lookup yields CDR1 NSHNY and CDR2 SYGAGN. CDR3 protein: CASRGGTGDTGQLYF. CDR3 DNA, as far as it was read: TGTGCCAGCAGGGGCGGGACAGGGGACACCGGG.

This clone turned up a few times. Genes and germline come from the mouse. Read coverage stops 4 residues before the CDR3 terminus; the germline J gene supplies the remainder. The chain recombines TRBV13-2 with TRBJ2-1; D might be TRBD1 (5 bases). Germline V lookup: CDR1 NNHNN, CDR2 SYGAGS (reference sequence). Trimming took off 0 bases at V and 5 bases at J, with 9 bases between the two ends. The CDR3 covers 14 residues. CDR3 DNA (partial): TGTGCCAGCGGTGATGCTAGGGGAAATGCT. This gives the protein CASGDARGNA. The entire CDR3 protein reads CASGDARGNAEQFF.

About this clone: The germline and genes are mouse ones. The DNA ends 4 residues before the CDR3 does, and the rest of the CDR3 is filled in from the germline J gene. This same CDR3 is encoded by further DNA sequences in the sample. This sequence joins TRBV5 and TRBJ1-2; 9 nucleotides match TRBD1. CDR1 is LGHNA and CDR2 is YNLKQL in the germline V gene (reference sequence). This CDR3 is built from 14 residues. The junction had 3 bases not matched to a gene; V was cut back by 4 bases and J by 3 bases. The CDR3 region is CASSRTGADSDYTF. CDR3 DNA, as far as it was read: TGTGCCAGCAGCCGGACAGGGGCGGACTCC.